This T cell receptor beta chain stems from a study of post-analysis software for immune sequencing data. General observations from the study: Among roughly five TRBV segments more frequent in patients than controls were TRBV5-6, TRBV5-1 and TRBV20-1. Multiple sclerosis was associated with a significant reduction in normalized Chao1 diversity relative to controls. F measure clustering grouped samples strongly by preparation batch.

Note on this clonotype: Its antigen is unidentified. An end of the junction does not agree with germline; a read error may underlie this.

Tagging with unique molecular identifiers was a feature of the TCR beta cDNA libraries. The source material, about 0.85 to 11 million T cells, gave rise to about 520,000 cDNA molecules. Each CDR3 protein gets one entry after TCRdb re-called the PCR reads with MiXCR. The sample contains approximately 690,000 distinct CDR3 sequences, 55% to 60% of which appear only once. The CDR3 length is 12 residues. Germline V gene data show CDR1 as SQVTM and CDR2 as ANQGSEA. The gene calls are TRBV29-1 and TRBJ2-1, with 9 positions matching TRBD2. This TCR was sampled from a girl aged 2-10 years with multiple sclerosis. The source material was blood. CDR3 region: CSGEDPGLARFF. The CDR3 DNA sequence: TGCAGCGGTGAAGATCCGGGACTAGCTAGGTTCTTC.